One sample yielded the 25 T cell receptor beta chains listed below, sequenced in a study of T cell clones after liver transplantation. Here immunoSEQ multiplex PCR was the method, and the copy in TCRdb shows in-frame clones only, minus some. Of 20,000 to 25,000 clones in the sample, nearly 80% were seen once. The source was CD8+ T cells from blood, collected approximately 54 months after liver transplant. The receptors derive from a human patient who received a liver transplant. Some of these T cells may belong to the graft donor.

This sequence joins TRBV19 and TRBJ2-1; 7 bases line up with TRBD1. This CDR3 contains 14 residues. Germline CDR1 reads LNHDA; CDR2 reads SQIVND (reference sequence). Trimming at V came to 8 bases and at J to 2 bases, leaving 6 bases not matched to a gene. This chain's CDR3 is CASEGQPAYNEQFF. Written as DNA, the CDR3 is TGTGCCAGTGAGGGACAGCCTGCCTACAATGAGCAGTTCTTC.

This chain links TRBV6-5 with TRBJ2-7; 8 positions match TRBD1. The CDR3 is 13 amino acids. The V and J ends lost 10 bases and 3 bases, in that order; junction bases with no gene match: 8. CDR1 is MNHEY and CDR2 is SVGAGI in the germline V gene. The CDR3 DNA sequence: TGTGCCACTCGGACAGGGCAGGACTACGAGCAGTACTTC. It is translated as CATRTGQDYEQYF.

This chain uses TRBV6-1 with TRBJ1-4; the D is unclear. Germline assignment: CDR1 MNHNS and CDR2 SASEGT. Between the trimmed V and J ends, which lost 3 bases and 8 bases, there was a span of 13 bases. The CDR3 length is 14 residues. The chain's CDR3 is CASSEPGRSEKLFF. The CDR3 nucleotides read TGTGCCAGCAGTGAGCCCGGGAGGTCCGAAAAACTGTTTTTT.

Within the sample, this clone is medium-sized. V and J are TRBV13 and TRBJ2-3; D possibly corresponds to TRBD2 (7 bases). The germline V gene has CDR1 PRHDT and CDR2 FYEKMQ (reference sequence). The V gene lost 5 bases and the J gene lost 3 bases, with 18 bases spanning the gap. This CDR3 region has 16 residues. CDR3 sequence (DNA): TGTGCCAGCAGCCTCCGAGGGGGGGGCGGGACAGATACGCAGTATTTT. Amino acid sequence: CASSLRGGGGTDTQYF.

The chain uses TRBV5-1 and TRBJ2-3; no reliable D call. This CDR3 comprises 12 residues. Deletions cut 0 bases from V and 3 bases from J, with 2 bases between. The germline CDR1 and CDR2 sequences are SGHRS and YFSETQ. CDR3 sequence (DNA): TGCGCCAGCAGCTTGGTGACAGATACGCAGTATTTT. This gives the protein CASSLVTDTQYF. Using reference TRBV5-1 and TRBJ2-3 for the parts outside the CDR3, the full variable domain is KAGVTQTPRYLIKTRGQQVTLSCSPISGHRSVSWYQQTPGQGLQFLFEYFSETQRNKGNFPGRFSGRQFSNSRSEMNVSTLELGDSALYLCASSLVTDTQYFGPGTRLTVL.

V usage is TRBV27 and J usage is TRBJ1-2; unclear D gene. CDR3 length: 13 amino acids. V gave up 6 bases and J gave up 5 bases, with 13 bases separating them. CDR1 MNHEY and CDR2 SMNVEV come from the germline V gene (reference sequence). The CDR3 loop reads CASSPRVPYGYTF. Written as DNA, the CDR3 is TGTGCCAGCAGCCCTAGGGTCCCATATGGCTACACCTTC.

This chain connects TRBV7-9 to TRBJ2-7, with D tentatively TRBD1 or TRBD2 (5 bases each). The V end was cut by 4 bases, the J end by 7 bases, with 26 bases between. This CDR3 contains 17 residues. The V gene's germline CDR1 is SEHNR and CDR2 FQNEAQ (reference sequence). CDR3 sequence (DNA): TGTGCCAGCAGCTCATCGGTTTTGAGGGGATTGGAGGAGGAGCAGTACTTC. Amino acids: CASSSSVLRGLEEEQYF.

The V call is TRBV30, the J call TRBJ2-7, with D hard to call. The CDR3 loop spans 12 amino acids. V was clipped by 6 bases and J by 4 bases, with 13 bases between them. The germline V gene encodes CDR1 GTSNPN and CDR2 SVGIG (reference sequence). The CDR3 is CACLDRPYEQYF. DNA for the CDR3: TGTGCCTGCCTCGATAGACCGTACGAGCAGTACTTC. Full variable domain (outside the CDR3, taken from reference TRBV30 and TRBJ2-7): SQTIHQWPATLVQPVGSPLSLECTVEGTSNPNLYWYRQAAGRGLQLLFYSVGIGQISSEVPQNLSASRPQDRQFILSSKKLLLSDSGFYLCACLDRPYEQYFGPGTRLTVT.

The gene calls are TRBV20-1 and TRBJ2-7, with D hard to call. Germline-derived CDR1 and CDR2 are DFQATT and SNEGSKA (reference sequence). This CDR3 spans 11 amino acids. Deletions cut 3 bases from V and 6 bases from J, with 9 bases between. CDR3 DNA: TGCAGTGCTAGTCTAGGAGTCGAGCAGTACTTC. Amino acid sequence: CSASLGVEQYF.

J is TRBJ1-4 and V is TRBV6-1, with TRBD1 as a possible D gene (6 bases). The CDR3 runs to 15 residues. V lost 8 bases and J 0 bases, leaving 13 bases between the germline ends. CDR1 is MNHNS and CDR2 is SASEGT in the germline V gene. In DNA, the CDR3 is TGTGCCAGCGGACAGAGCCAAGCAACTAATGAAAAACTGTTTTTT. It encodes CASGQSQATNEKLFF.

This clone was seen only once. The chain uses TRBV5-6 and TRBJ2-7; 9 nucleotides match TRBD1. CDR3 size: 16 residues. Germline V gene sequence: CDR1 SGHDT, CDR2 YYEEEE. V gave up 6 bases and J gave up 2 bases; unmatched junction bases: 12. The CDR3 DNA reads TGTGCCAGCAACGCCGAGCTGGGACAGGGCGCCTACGAGCAGTACTTC. Its protein is CASNAELGQGAYEQYF. Full variable domain (rest looked up from reference TRBV5-6 and TRBJ2-7): DAGVTQSPTHLIKTRGQQVTLRCSPKSGHDTVSWYQQALGQGPQFIFQYYEEEERQRGNFPDRFSGHQFPNYSSELNVNALLLGDSALYLCASNAELGQGAYEQYFGPGTRLTVT.

This rearrangement joins TRBV7-9 to TRBJ1-6; no clear D. Trimming shortened V by 2 bases and J by 9 bases, and 14 bases separated the two germline ends. The CDR3 totals 15 residues. In germline, CDR1 is SEHNR, CDR2 FQNEAQ (reference sequence). This CDR3 reads CASSLYGGGGSPLHF. The CDR3 DNA sequence: TGTGCCAGCAGCTTATACGGCGGTGGCGGTTCACCCCTCCACTTT.

The CDR3 here is CASSPDPGATYEQYF. The CDR3 coding sequence is TGTGCCAGCAGCCCAGATCCCGGGGCCACCTACGAGCAGTACTTC. The chain carries TRBV9 and TRBJ2-7, with D possibly being TRBD1 or TRBD2 (5 bases each). The CDR3 covers 15 residues. CDR1 SGDLS and CDR2 YYNGEE come from the germline V gene. Trimming removed 4 bases at V and 2 bases at J, with 16 bases between.

As DNA, the CDR3 is TGTGCCAGCTCACTGGACAGGGGGCACTATGGCTACACCTTC. The encoded protein is CASSLDRGHYGYTF. The chain joins TRBV18 to TRBJ1-2, with 11 nucleotides matching TRBD1. Germline trimming cut 4 bases from V and 3 bases from J; bases unmatched to any gene: 1. The germline V gene encodes CDR1 KGHSH and CDR2 LQKENI. The CDR3 runs 14 residues.

In this sample, this clone turned up once. The J gene is TRBJ2-3, the V gene TRBV4-1; 8 bases align to TRBD1. Germline values: CDR1 MGHRA, CDR2 YSYEKL. Trimming removed 3 bases from V and 4 bases from J; junction bases left unmatched: 12. There are 17 residues in the CDR3. CDR3 nucleotide sequence: TGCGCCAGCAGCCAGTCGCAACGGGGGACAGGCCCAGATACGCAGTATTTT. Its protein product is CASSQSQRGTGPDTQYF.

In this sample, this clone turned up a few times. The chain employs TRBV10-3 and TRBJ2-1; the D is unclear. Per the germline V gene, CDR1 is ENHRY and CDR2 is SYGVKD. This CDR3 is 12 amino acids long. The V gene lost 3 bases and the J gene lost 5 bases, with 5 bases spanning the gap. CDR3 nucleotide sequence: TGTGCCATCAGTGAAATACACAATGAGCAGTTCTTC. Amino acids: CAISEIHNEQFF.

The genes are TRBV29-1 and TRBJ1-1; D gene uncertain. This CDR3 comprises 15 residues. The germline V gene encodes CDR1 SQVTM and CDR2 ANQGSEA. The V gene lost 4 bases and the J gene lost 0 bases, with 15 bases spanning the gap. The CDR3 nucleotides read TGCAGCGTTGTAGGACTGCGTTTCATGAACACTGAAGCTTTCTTT. This gives the protein CSVVGLRFMNTEAFF.

The chain's CDR3 is CASSWRLQGAVDGYTF. CDR3 sequence (DNA): TGTGCCAGCAGCTGGAGGCTGCAGGGGGCGGTCGATGGCTACACCTTC. The chain is built from TRBV5-6 and TRBJ1-2, with 8 bases identical to TRBD1. This CDR3 region has 16 residues. Germline CDR1 reads SGHDT; CDR2 reads YYEEEE. Trimming removed 3 bases from V and 6 bases from J; junction bases left unmatched: 13.

This clone was seen once. The chain employs TRBV9 and TRBJ2-1; D unresolved. With 2 bases removed from V and 0 bases from J, the gap between germline ends came to 15 bases. The germline gives CDR1 SGDLS, CDR2 YYNGEE. This CDR3 region has 17 residues. The CDR3 region is CASSVSPLMSSYNEQFF. The CDR3 nucleotides are TGTGCCAGCAGCGTGTCCCCTTTGATGAGCTCCTACAATGAGCAGTTCTTC.

The chain joins TRBV7-9 to TRBJ2-7; TRBD2 is a possible D gene (5 bases). The germline CDR1 and CDR2 sequences are SEHNR and FQNEAQ (reference sequence). The CDR3 consists of 13 residues. Trimming shortened V by 5 bases and J by 7 bases, and 15 bases separated the two germline ends. The DNA of the CDR3 is TGTGCCAGCAGCACGCCCGGTCGGGGTGAGCAGTACTTC. It translates to CASSTPGRGEQYF.

The chain recombines TRBV15 with TRBJ2-5; D is tentatively TRBD1 or TRBD2 (6 bases each). The germline V gene has CDR1 LNHNV and CDR2 YYDKDF (reference sequence). This CDR3 is 16 amino acids long. V was cut by 1 base and J by 5 bases, with 17 bases left in between. The DNA of the CDR3 is TGTGCCACCAGCAGAGTGGGTTCGGGGGCTGGTGAGACCCAGTACTTC. Amino acid sequence: CATSRVGSGAGETQYF.

A few counts support this clone. The chain links TRBV4-1 to TRBJ1-4; D call uncertain. The CDR3 consists of 13 residues. Germline CDR1 is MGHRA and CDR2 is YSYEKL. Between the trimmed V and J ends, which lost 7 bases and 8 bases, there was a span of 14 bases. The CDR3 spells CASTGEGGEKLFF. CDR3 bases: TGCGCCAGCACCGGAGAGGGAGGAGAAAAACTGTTTTTT.

The V gene is TRBV28, the J gene TRBJ2-3; perhaps TRBD2 as D (7 bases). Per the germline V gene, CDR1 is MDHEN and CDR2 is SYDVKM. The V end lost 2 bases, the J end lost 2 bases, and 14 bases lay between the germline ends. CDR3 length: 16 amino acids. The CDR3 DNA reads TGTGCCAGCAGTTTACCTAGGGGGGGTTACACAGATACGCAGTATTTT. It is translated as CASSLPRGGYTDTQYF.

This rearrangement joins TRBV7-9 to TRBJ1-1; possibly TRBD1 for D (6 bases). The CDR3 has 14 residues. V was clipped by 7 bases and J by 0 bases, with 12 bases between them. The germline V gene has CDR1 SEHNR and CDR2 FQNEAQ (reference sequence). The CDR3, as DNA: TGTGCCAGCAATGTCCGGGACATGAACACTGAAGCTTTCTTT. Its translation: CASNVRDMNTEAFF.

The chain links TRBV27 to TRBJ1-3; a weak D match, TRBD1 (5 bases). Trimming stripped 5 bases from V and 0 bases from J, with 11 bases between. This CDR3 is built from 15 residues. The germline V gene encodes CDR1 MNHEY and CDR2 SMNVEV (reference sequence). The CDR3 protein is CASSPIRDSGNTIYF. The DNA of the CDR3 is TGTGCCAGCAGTCCAATCAGGGACTCTGGAAACACCATATATTTT.